This T cell receptor (beta chain) came from a study of T cell repertoires in cytomegalovirus infection. Overall study context: Public TCR beta signatures marked donors with CMV infection and the matching HLA. Notes on the study in general: Public TCR beta family frequency separated CMV-and-HLA carriers, including in an independent cohort. HLA-C-restricted, CMV-specific TCR beta clonotypes were dominant ex vivo.

There are many counts of this clonotype. Its target is not known. Via MiXCR, TCRdb re-called the reads, giving one row per CDR3 protein. The sample has tens of thousands of distinct CDR3 sequences, roughly 22% seen once. This receptor was taken from a human donor in good health (CMV status not recorded). Some clones in this sample may be carry-over from other donors' samples. Sequencing used PBMCs, sequenced either directly or after in vitro stimulation (not recorded which).

In DNA, the CDR3 is TGCAGCGTTGGACAGAACACTGAAGCTTTCTTT. Translated: CSVGQNTEAFF. The chain is built from TRBV29-1 and TRBJ1-1, with D uncertain. Germline loops: CDR1 SQVTM, CDR2 ANQGSEA. V was clipped by 4 bases and J by 1 base, with 4 bases between them. The CDR3 runs to 11 residues.